The next 24 T cell receptor beta chains were all read from a single sample in a study of T cell responses to AZD1222 COVID-19 vaccine. Repertoires were generated with immunoSEQ multiplex PCR, while TCRdb's copy carries only in-frame clones and drops some. Of fewer than 200,000 clones in the sample, approximately 89% are singletons; the top ten hold over 1.5%. The input for sequencing was peripheral blood, taken 28 days after the second AZD1222 dose. Receptors were obtained from an adult who received the AZD1222 COVID-19 vaccine.

The chain employs TRBV7-9 and TRBJ2-7; D may be TRBD1 or TRBD2 (6 bases each). Per the germline V gene, CDR1 is SEHNR and CDR2 is FQNEAQ (reference sequence). The CDR3 runs to 16 residues. V was shortened by 2 bases and J by 0 bases, with 14 bases between the two germline ends. For the CDR3, the DNA is TGTGCCAGCAGCTTAAGGGGGACCGGGAGCTCCTACGAGCAGTACTTC. Translated, it gives CASSLRGTGSSYEQYF. Filled out from reference TRBV7-9 and TRBJ2-7, the complete variable domain reads DTGVSQNPRHKITKRGQNVTFRCDPISEHNRLYWYRQTLGQGPEFLTYFQNEAQLEKSRLLSDRFSAERPKGSFSTLEIQRTEQGDSAMYLCASSLRGTGSSYEQYFGPGTRLTVT.

V gene TRBV27 combines with J gene TRBJ2-1; 14 nucleotides agree with TRBD2. The CDR3 consists of 20 residues. The V and J ends lost 6 bases and 0 bases, in that order; junction bases with no gene match: 13. Germline loops: CDR1 MNHEY, CDR2 SMNVEV (reference sequence). In nucleotides, the CDR3 is TGTGCCAGCAGACAGACCGGGACTAGCGGGAGTGTTGGCTCCTACAATGAGCAGTTCTTC. As protein: CASRQTGTSGSVGSYNEQFF.

The rearrangement links TRBV2 to TRBJ2-5; no reliable D call. Trimming removed 6 bases from V and 5 bases from J, with 19 bases in between. CDR1 and CDR2 from the germline V gene are SNHLY and FYNNEI. The CDR3 extends over 15 amino acids. The CDR3 loop is CASRPDIYHGETQYF. The CDR3 nucleotides read TGTGCCAGCAGACCCGACATATACCACGGTGAGACCCAGTACTTC. Full variable domain (rest looked up from reference TRBV2 and TRBJ2-5): EPEVTQTPSHQVTQMGQEVILRCVPISNHLYFYWYRQILGQKVEFLVSFYNNEISEKSEIFDDQFSVERPDGSNFTLKIRSTKLEDSAMYFCASRPDIYHGETQYFGPGTRLLVL.

In this sample, this clone turned up once. The chain couples TRBV3-1 (or the pseudogene TRBV3-2) to TRBJ2-7, with D possibly matching TRBD2 (5 bases). The CDR3 sequence is 13 residues long. Per germline, CDR1 LGHDT and CDR2 YNNKEL (reference sequence). Trimming took 4 bases from V and 0 from J, leaving 7 bases between them. For the CDR3, the DNA is TGTGCCAGCAGCCTCCGGGGCTCCTACGAGCAGTACTTC. Translation gives CASSLRGSYEQYF.

This clone was detected once. This chain links TRBV4-1 with TRBJ1-5, with 8 bases identical to TRBD1. The V and J ends lost 0 bases and 7 bases, in that order; junction bases with no gene match: 11. Germline V gene lookup returns CDR1 MGHRA and CDR2 YSYEKL. The CDR3 runs to 17 residues. The CDR3 here is CASSQDQGARPFQPQHF. DNA for the CDR3: TGCGCCAGCAGCCAAGATCAGGGGGCGAGGCCCTTCCAGCCCCAGCATTTT.

J is TRBJ2-7 and V is TRBV5-8; D ambiguous. In germline, CDR1 is SGHTS, CDR2 YDEGEE. The V end lost 0 bases, the J end lost 2 bases, and 6 bases lay between the germline ends. The CDR3 is 13 residues long. The CDR3 DNA sequence: TGTGCCAGCAGCTTGGGACCGACCTACGAGCAGTACTTC. This gives the protein CASSLGPTYEQYF. The variable domain in full, completed from reference TRBV5-8 and TRBJ2-7, reads EAGVTQSPTHLIKTRGQQATLRCSPISGHTSVYWYQQALGLGLQFLLWYDEGEERNRGNFPPRFSGRQFPNYSSELNVNALELEDSALYLCASSLGPTYEQYFGPGTRLTVT.

This sequence joins TRBV11-2 and TRBJ2-5, with D possibly being TRBD2 (6 bases). Trimming stripped 2 bases from V and 1 base from J, with 11 bases between. This CDR3 is built from 15 residues. Germline V gene data show CDR1 as SGHAT and CDR2 as FQNNGV. This chain's CDR3 is CASSLLGLPQETQYF. As DNA, the CDR3 is TGTGCCAGCAGCTTATTAGGACTACCCCAAGAGACCCAGTACTTC.

The V call is TRBV7-9, the J call TRBJ2-2; no firm D call. Germline loops: CDR1 SEHNR, CDR2 FQNEAQ (reference sequence). Trimming cost V 5 bases and J 6 bases, with 16 bases left between them. This CDR3 is built from 15 residues. In DNA, the CDR3 is TGTGCCAGCAGCCGAGCTGGAACATGGGCCGGGGAGCTGTTTTTT. This codes for CASSRAGTWAGELFF.

The rearrangement links TRBV4-2 to TRBJ1-2; D is undetermined. The germline V gene encodes CDR1 LGHNA and CDR2 YNFKEQ. The CDR3 spans 15 residues. V was pared by 4 bases and J by 4 bases, with 16 bases between. CDR3 sequence reads: CASSPSRADGYGYTF. In nucleotides, the CDR3 is TGTGCCAGCAGCCCCAGTCGGGCGGATGGCTATGGCTACACCTTC.

The chain uses TRBV6-5 and TRBJ1-3, with D perhaps matching TRBD1 (6 bases). Trimming removed 2 bases at V and 4 bases at J, with 12 bases between. CDR1 MNHEY and CDR2 SVGAGI come from the germline V gene. This CDR3 spans 15 amino acids. The CDR3 nucleotides are TGTGCCAGCAGTTACCCGACAGGAACAGGAAACACCATATATTTT. Translation gives CASSYPTGTGNTIYF.

J is TRBJ1-6 and V is TRBV11-2; TRBD1 might be the D (5 bases). Trimming cost V 6 bases and J 9 bases, with 15 bases left between them. Germline V CDR1 and CDR2: SGHAT, FQNNGV. There are 14 residues in the CDR3. Written as DNA, the CDR3 is TGTGCCAGCAGTCAAGCAGGGTTCGGTTCACCCCTCCACTTT. It translates to CASSQAGFGSPLHF.

The chain recombines TRBV3-1 (or the pseudogene TRBV3-2) with TRBJ2-1; 9 bases agree with TRBD1. Germline V gene sequence: CDR1 LGHDT, CDR2 YNNKEL (reference sequence). The J segment lost 9 bases and the V segment lost 4 bases, leaving 13 bases of the junction unmatched. CDR3 length: 16 residues. The CDR3 spells CASSPSPGTGSPEQFF. CDR3 coding DNA: TGTGCCAGCAGCCCCTCCCCTGGGACAGGGTCCCCTGAGCAGTTCTTC.

This clone was detected once. The chain joins TRBV20-1 to TRBJ2-4; 8 bases fit TRBD1. Germline V gene lookup returns CDR1 DFQATT and CDR2 SNEGSKA (reference sequence). The CDR3 loop spans 15 amino acids. V shed 3 bases and J 4 bases; nucleotides not matched to a gene: 8. This chain's CDR3 is CSASLYRGTKNIQYF. The CDR3 DNA follows: TGCAGTGCTAGTCTTTACAGGGGGACGAAAAACATTCAGTACTTC.

V gene TRBV7-2 combines with J gene TRBJ2-1; 9 bases line up with TRBD2. Trimming cost V 6 bases and J 2 bases; bases outside gene matches: 8. Germline V gives CDR1 SGHTA, CDR2 FQGNSA. There are 16 residues in the CDR3. The CDR3 bases are TGTGCCAGCAGTCCCCTTGGGACTAGCCCCTACAATGAGCAGTTCTTC. Translating gives CASSPLGTSPYNEQFF.

About this clone itself: The same CDR3 arises from other DNA sequences in this sample as well. V and J are TRBV7-9 and TRBJ1-1, with a possible D match to TRBD1 (6 bases). Trimming shortened V by 5 bases and J by 2 bases, and 9 bases separated the two germline ends. Looked up from germline, CDR1 is SEHNR and CDR2 is FQNEAQ (reference sequence). The CDR3 extends over 13 amino acids. DNA for the CDR3: TGTGCCAGCAGCCGGACAGCTAACACTGAAGCTTTCTTT. Its translation is CASSRTANTEAFF.

The rearrangement links TRBV24-1 to TRBJ1-2, with D hard to call. The germline V gene has CDR1 KGHDR and CDR2 SFDVKD. This CDR3 contains 15 residues. V gave up 5 bases and J gave up 0 bases, with 12 bases separating them. For the CDR3, the DNA is TGTGCCACCAGTGGCCTCATACATACTAACTATGGCTACACCTTC. Its translation: CATSGLIHTNYGYTF.

The table lists this clone with a count of one. The rearrangement links TRBV6-1 to TRBJ2-1; 11 positions match TRBD1. Trimming took 2 bases from V and 10 from J; bases not matched to a gene: 7. The germline V gene has CDR1 MNHNS and CDR2 SASEGT. The CDR3 covers 15 residues. Here the CDR3 DNA reads TGTGCCAGCAGTGAACCGGGACAGGGGGGACTAGAGCAGTTCTTC. Residues: CASSEPGQGGLEQFF.

The CDR3 loop reads CASSNPTGPSSGNTIYF. The CDR3 bases are TGTGCCAGCAGCAATCCGACAGGGCCAAGCTCTGGAAACACCATATATTTT. The chain joins TRBV7-9 to TRBJ1-3; 7 bases fit TRBD1. Trimming removed 5 bases from V and 0 bases from J; junction bases left unmatched: 10. CDR1 SEHNR and CDR2 FQNEAQ come from the germline V gene (reference sequence). The CDR3 is 17 residues long.

CDR3 protein: CASSYLGGYQPQHF. Written as DNA, the CDR3 is TGTGCCAGCAGTTACTTGGGCGGGTATCAGCCCCAGCATTTT. The gene calls are TRBV6-2 or TRBV6-3 and TRBJ1-5; D remains unclear. The ends were cut back, 1 base at V and 5 bases at J, with 9 bases in the middle. Germline assignment: CDR1 MNHEY and CDR2 SVGEGT. The CDR3 has 14 residues.

The genes are TRBV11-2 and TRBJ2-7; TRBD1 matches 7 bases. V shed 6 bases, J shed 2 bases, and the junction held 16 bases outside the gene matches. Germline V gives CDR1 SGHAT, CDR2 FQNNGV. The CDR3 is made up of 17 amino acids. This CDR3 is CASRTIRPGQNPYEQYF. The CDR3 DNA reads as TGTGCCAGCAGGACAATTAGGCCGGGACAGAACCCCTACGAGCAGTACTTC.

This clone showed up just once. The chain links TRBV4-2 to TRBJ2-7; no reliable D call. The V end was cut by 1 base, the J end by 5 bases, with 12 bases between. The CDR3 extends over 14 amino acids. Germline assignment: CDR1 LGHNA and CDR2 YNFKEQ. CDR3 sequence (DNA): TGTGCCAGCAGCCAAGCAGAGACCCGCCACGAGCAGTACTTC. Translating gives CASSQAETRHEQYF.

The chain carries TRBV6-5 and TRBJ2-7; D is unclear. Deletions cut 0 bases from V and 1 base from J, with 10 bases between. The germline gives CDR1 MNHEY, CDR2 SVGAGI. This CDR3 region has 15 residues. The CDR3 DNA reads TGTGCCAGCAGTTACTCCCGACGGCTTTCCTACGAGCAGTACTTC. It translates to CASSYSRRLSYEQYF.

This sequence joins TRBV19 and TRBJ1-2; 9 positions match TRBD1. The CDR3 is 16 amino acids. V was clipped by 4 bases and J by 4 bases; unmatched bases: 10. Germline assignment: CDR1 LNHDA and CDR2 SQIVND (reference sequence). The CDR3 DNA reads as TGTGCCAGTAGTACCGGGACAGGGAACAAAATCTATGGCTACACCTTC. Translation: CASSTGTGNKIYGYTF. The full variable domain, its missing parts supplied by reference TRBV19 and TRBJ1-2, is DGGITQSPKYLFRKEGQNVTLSCEQNLNHDAMYWYRQDPGQGLRLIYYSQIVNDFQKGDIAEGYSVSREKKESFPLTVTSAQKNPTAFYLCASSTGTGNKIYGYTFGSGTRLTVV.

The table lists this clone with a count of one. The chain uses TRBV19 and TRBJ2-2; a possible D gene is TRBD2 (6 bases). Germline values: CDR1 LNHDA, CDR2 SQIVND (reference sequence). CDR3 length: 15 amino acids. V shed 6 bases and J shed 6 bases, with 17 bases lying between them. This chain's CDR3 is CASRPAGTLSGELFF. CDR3 DNA: TGTGCCAGTAGGCCGGCGGGAACCCTTTCCGGGGAGCTGTTTTTT.